The 10 T cell receptor beta chains below were found in one sample sequenced in a study of T cell responses to AZD1222 COVID-19 vaccine. Assay used: immunoSEQ multiplex PCR; TCRdb lists only in-frame clones, some missing. Seen here are under 80,000 clones, around 88% observed once, and the top ten hold 20%. This sample comprised peripheral blood, obtained on day 0 of AZD1222 vaccination. The source is an adult in good health.

The rearrangement uses TRBV14 and TRBJ1-4; maybe TRBD1 (6 bases). Trimming shortened V by 2 bases and J by 16 bases, and 14 bases separated the two germline ends. Germline V CDR1 and CDR2: SGHDN, FVKESK. The CDR3 contains 12 residues. CDR3 coding DNA: TGTGCCAGCAGCCAAACAGGGTGGCCCCCGTTTTTT. This codes for CASSQTGWPPFF.

V gene TRBV19 combines with J gene TRBJ2-2; D possibly corresponds to TRBD1 (8 bases). Trimming stripped 5 bases from V and 4 bases from J, with 14 bases between. This CDR3 is 15 amino acids long. The germline V gene has CDR1 LNHDA and CDR2 SQIVND (reference sequence). The DNA of the CDR3 is TGTGCCAGTAGTGTCACAGGGGGGGGCACCGGGGAGCTGTTTTTT. This codes for CASSVTGGGTGELFF.

DNA of the CDR3: TGTGCCAGCAGTACATACTATGGCTACACCTTC. Its protein is CASSTYYGYTF. This sequence joins TRBV6-2 or TRBV6-3 and TRBJ1-2, with D hard to call. Germline CDR1 is MNHEY and CDR2 is SVGEGT. Trimming removed 5 bases at V and 3 bases at J, with 4 bases between. The CDR3 totals 11 residues.

The chain carries TRBV4-3 and TRBJ2-2; maybe TRBD2 (7 bases). Germline CDR1 and CDR2: LGHNA and YSLEER. The germline V and J ends were trimmed by 0 bases and 6 bases, with 17 bases remaining between them. The CDR3 has 17 residues. The CDR3 DNA reads as TGCGCCAGCAGCCAAGAGGGGGGGCTAGGGATGGCCGGGGAGCTGTTTTTT. It specifies CASSQEGGLGMAGELFF.

The chain links TRBV4-2 to TRBJ1-6, with D maybe TRBD1 (5 bases). V was clipped by 4 bases and J by 7 bases, with 14 bases between them. Per the germline V gene, CDR1 is LGHNA and CDR2 is YNFKEQ. This CDR3 region has 15 residues. The CDR3 coding sequence is TGTGCCAGCAGCCGAGAAGGGGTCGGGAATTCACCCCTCCACTTT. Protein: CASSREGVGNSPLHF.

This chain links TRBV6-4 with TRBJ2-1, with 9 bases lining up with TRBD2. The CDR3 has 15 residues. The germline gives CDR1 MRHNA, CDR2 SNTAGT. After removal of 5 bases from V and 7 bases from J, the junction contained 9 bases not matched to a gene. DNA for the CDR3: TGTGCCAGCAGTCCTAGCGGGGCCCCGAAGAATGAGCAGTTCTTC. Amino acids: CASSPSGAPKNEQFF.

V and J are TRBV7-9 and TRBJ1-1; 7 bases match TRBD1. The germline V gene has CDR1 SEHNR and CDR2 FQNEAQ (reference sequence). The V segment lost 1 base and the J segment 8 bases; nucleotides outside the gene matches: 1. The CDR3 spans 12 residues. DNA for the CDR3: TGTGCCAGCAGCTTAGGGGACAGCGAAGCTTTCTTT. Its translation is CASSLGDSEAFF.

The chain employs TRBV6-2 or TRBV6-3 and TRBJ2-7; D possibly corresponds to TRBD1 (6 bases). The CDR3 is 16 amino acids. CDR1 and CDR2 from the germline V gene are MNHEY and SVGEGT. The V gene lost 0 bases and the J gene lost 0 bases, with 12 bases spanning the gap. In nucleotides, the CDR3 is TGTGCCAGCAGTTACTCTTCTGGGGGACACTCCTACGAGCAGTACTTC. Protein product: CASSYSSGGHSYEQYF.

The V and J genes are TRBV11-1 and TRBJ2-2; TRBD2 is a possible D gene (6 bases). CDR1 and CDR2 (germline): SGHAT, FQDESV (reference sequence). There are 14 residues in the CDR3. Deletions cut 4 bases from V and 2 bases from J, with 8 bases between. The chain's CDR3 is CASSSGTNTGELFF. CDR3 DNA sequence: TGTGCCAGCAGCTCCGGGACTAACACCGGGGAGCTGTTTTTT.

The gene calls are TRBV28 and TRBJ1-5; D unclear. This CDR3 region has 14 residues. Germline CDR1 and CDR2: MDHEN and SYDVKM. V lost 7 bases to trimming and J lost 6 bases, with 16 bases between them. CDR3 coding DNA: TGTGCCAGCACCGGGATTACCTATCTTCAGCCCCAGCATTTT. This translates into CASTGITYLQPQHF.